The sequence of this T cell receptor (beta chain) was determined in a study of early T cells in non-severe SARS-CoV-2 infection. Individual cDNA molecules carried attached unique molecular identifiers. In TCRdb, the 5' RACE reads were re-called with MiXCR into one record per CDR3 protein. The sample has some 40,000 distinct CDR3 sequences, less than 15% seen once. The sample holds a few counts of this clonotype. The CDR3 has 12 amino acids. Per germline, CDR1 LGHNA and CDR2 YNFKEQ. V was pared by 0 bases and J by 9 bases, with 6 bases between. The sample consisted of whole blood. J is TRBJ2-1 and V is TRBV4-2; D uncertain. The origin of this receptor is an adult who was a healthcare worker with PCR-confirmed SARS-CoV-2 infection or an uninfected control (not recorded which). The CDR3 is CASSQDMGEQFF. The CDR3 DNA reads as TGTGCCAGCAGCCAAGATATGGGTGAGCAGTTCTTC.